This note documents a single T cell receptor beta chain sequence. Per germline, CDR1 SGHRS and CDR2 YFSETQ. Trimming took 6 bases from V and 0 from J, leaving 17 bases between them. The CDR3 has 16 residues. In the PCR, 60 Vbeta and 13 Jbeta primers were used. Sequencing was performed with immunoSEQ multiplex PCR; in TCRdb, only in-frame clones are kept and a portion is missing. The table shows 160,000 or so clones, with over 75% occurring only once. The data are from a study of cytomegalovirus exposure and HLA in healthy donors. The TCR sequence derives from a woman aged 45-65 years in good health and CMV-seronegative. This sequence joins TRBV5-1 and TRBJ2-3; a possible D gene is TRBD1 (6 bases). Sequencing was performed on PBMCs. The CDR3 spells CASITGGRGSTDTQYF. CDR3 nucleotide sequence: TGCGCCAGCATCACCGGTGGCAGGGGCAGCACAGATACGCAGTATTTT.